The T cell receptor (beta chain) under discussion was sequenced for a study of CD8+ T cells in alopecia areata. Whole-study findings and limits: Sequencing of scalp samples also captures resident alphabeta T cells of normal skin.

This clone was counted only a few times. As yet, its antigen is unknown. cDNA reverse transcribed from extracted RNA served as the sequencing template. Repertoires were generated with immunoSEQ multiplex PCR, while TCRdb's copy carries only in-frame clones and drops some. The sample has about 140,000 clones, around 55% seen once; the top ten hold about 4.5%. Input material: CD4+ T cells sorted from blood. The TCR was taken from a human donor in good health.

The DNA of the CDR3 is TGTGCCAGCAGCCGAAGGAGGGGCACTGAAGCTTTCTTT. Protein sequence: CASSRRRGTEAFF. The V call is TRBV7-2, the J call TRBJ1-1; the D gene is possibly TRBD1 (5 bases). V dropped 5 bases and J dropped 4 bases, with 11 bases sitting between them. CDR1 and CDR2 (germline): SGHTA, FQGNSA. The CDR3 is 13 amino acids. Combining the CDR3 with reference TRBV7-2 and TRBJ1-1 gives the whole variable domain GAGVSQSPSNKVTEKGKDVELRCDPISGHTALYWYRQSLGQGLEFLIYFQGNSAPDKSGLPSDRFSAERTGGSVSTLTIQRTQQEDSAVYLCASSRRRGTEAFFGQGTRLTVV.